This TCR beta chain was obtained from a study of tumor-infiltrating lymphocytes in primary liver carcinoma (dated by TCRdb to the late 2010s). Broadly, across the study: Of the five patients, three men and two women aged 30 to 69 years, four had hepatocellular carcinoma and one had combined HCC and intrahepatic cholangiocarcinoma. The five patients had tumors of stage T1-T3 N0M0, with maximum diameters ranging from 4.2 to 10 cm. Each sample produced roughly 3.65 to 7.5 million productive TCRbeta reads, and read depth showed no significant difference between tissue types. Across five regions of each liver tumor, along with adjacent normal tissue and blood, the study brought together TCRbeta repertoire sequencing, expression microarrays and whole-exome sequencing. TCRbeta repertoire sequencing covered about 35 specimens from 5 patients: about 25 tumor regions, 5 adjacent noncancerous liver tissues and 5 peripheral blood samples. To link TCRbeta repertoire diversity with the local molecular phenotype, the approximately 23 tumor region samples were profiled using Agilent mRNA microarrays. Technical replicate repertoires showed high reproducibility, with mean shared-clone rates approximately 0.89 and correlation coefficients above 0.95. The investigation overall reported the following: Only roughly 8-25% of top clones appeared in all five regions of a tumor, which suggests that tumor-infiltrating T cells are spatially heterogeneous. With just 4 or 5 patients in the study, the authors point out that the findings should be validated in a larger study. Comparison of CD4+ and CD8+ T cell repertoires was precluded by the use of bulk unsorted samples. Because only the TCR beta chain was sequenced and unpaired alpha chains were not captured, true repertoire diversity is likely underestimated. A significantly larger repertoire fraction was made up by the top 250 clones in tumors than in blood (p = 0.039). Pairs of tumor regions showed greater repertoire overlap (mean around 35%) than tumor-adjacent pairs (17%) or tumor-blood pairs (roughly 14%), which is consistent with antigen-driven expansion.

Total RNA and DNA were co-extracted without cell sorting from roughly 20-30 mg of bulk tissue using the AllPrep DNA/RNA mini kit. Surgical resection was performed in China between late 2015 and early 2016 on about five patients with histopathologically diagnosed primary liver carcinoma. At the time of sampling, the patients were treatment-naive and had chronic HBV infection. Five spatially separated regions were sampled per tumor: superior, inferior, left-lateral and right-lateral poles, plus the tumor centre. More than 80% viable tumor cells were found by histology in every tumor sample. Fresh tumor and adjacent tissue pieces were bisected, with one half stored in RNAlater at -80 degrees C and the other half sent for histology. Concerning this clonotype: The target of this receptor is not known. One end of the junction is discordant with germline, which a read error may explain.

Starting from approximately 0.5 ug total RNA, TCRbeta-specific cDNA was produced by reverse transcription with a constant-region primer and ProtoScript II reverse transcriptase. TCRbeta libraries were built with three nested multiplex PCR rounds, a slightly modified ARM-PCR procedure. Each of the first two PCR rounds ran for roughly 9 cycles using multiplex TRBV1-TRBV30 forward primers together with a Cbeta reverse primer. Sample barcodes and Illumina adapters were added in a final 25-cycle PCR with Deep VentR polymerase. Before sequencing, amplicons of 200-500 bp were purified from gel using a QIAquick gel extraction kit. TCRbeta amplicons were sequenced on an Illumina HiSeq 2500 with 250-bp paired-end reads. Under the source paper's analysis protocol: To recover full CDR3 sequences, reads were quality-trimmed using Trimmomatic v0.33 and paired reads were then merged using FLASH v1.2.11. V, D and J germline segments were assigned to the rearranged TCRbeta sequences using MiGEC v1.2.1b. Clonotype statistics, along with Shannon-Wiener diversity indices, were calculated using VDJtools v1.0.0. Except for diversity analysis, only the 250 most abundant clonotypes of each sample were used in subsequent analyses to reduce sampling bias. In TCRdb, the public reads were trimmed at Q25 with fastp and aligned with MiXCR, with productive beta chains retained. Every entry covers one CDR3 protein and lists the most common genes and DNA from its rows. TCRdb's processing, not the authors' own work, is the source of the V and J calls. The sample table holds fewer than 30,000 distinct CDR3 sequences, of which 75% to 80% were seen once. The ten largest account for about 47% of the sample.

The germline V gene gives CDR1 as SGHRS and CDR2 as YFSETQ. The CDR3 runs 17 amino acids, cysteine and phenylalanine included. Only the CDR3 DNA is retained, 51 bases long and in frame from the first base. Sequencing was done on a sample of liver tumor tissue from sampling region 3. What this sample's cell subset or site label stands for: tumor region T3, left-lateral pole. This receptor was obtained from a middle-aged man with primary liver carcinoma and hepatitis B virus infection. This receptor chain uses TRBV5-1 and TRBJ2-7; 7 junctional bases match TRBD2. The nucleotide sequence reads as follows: TGCACCAGCAGCTTTGACATGGGCCCGGGGGGTGGCTACGAGCAGTACTTC. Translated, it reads CTSSFDMGPGGGYEQYF.